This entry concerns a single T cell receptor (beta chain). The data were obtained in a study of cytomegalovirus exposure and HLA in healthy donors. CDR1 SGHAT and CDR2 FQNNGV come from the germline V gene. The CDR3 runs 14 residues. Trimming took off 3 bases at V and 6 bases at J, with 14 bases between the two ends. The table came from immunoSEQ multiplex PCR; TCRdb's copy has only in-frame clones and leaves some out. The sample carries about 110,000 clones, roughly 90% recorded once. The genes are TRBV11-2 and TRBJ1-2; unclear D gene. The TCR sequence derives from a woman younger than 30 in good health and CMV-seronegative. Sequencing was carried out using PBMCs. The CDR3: CASSFPGGGNGYTF. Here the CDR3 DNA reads TGTGCCAGCAGCTTCCCGGGCGGAGGAAATGGCTACACCTTC.